Each of the 13 T cell receptor beta chains below was sequenced from the same sample in a study of spatial heterogeneity in lung cancer. General study results and limits: The study found that expanded intratumoral alpha and beta TCR counts tracked tumor mutation counts.

Time point given: sample taken at primary tumor resection. Their cognate antigens are unknown. A single record per CDR3 protein comes from TCRdb applying MiXCR to the 5' RACE reads. The sample shows some 25,000 distinct CDR3 sequences, roughly 6.9% of them seen only once. Here the sequenced sample was lung tumor tissue, taken at surgery. Receptor source: a male donor with early-stage non-small cell lung cancer.

This clonotype was found many times. The chain carries TRBV20-1 and TRBJ2-7; no reliable D call. There are 16 residues in the CDR3. Germline-derived CDR1 and CDR2 are DFQATT and SNEGSKA (reference sequence). Trimming pared 5 bases from V and 0 bases from J, leaving 20 bases between. CDR3 region: CSAHESGRPSSYEQYF. The CDR3 DNA reads TGCAGTGCTCACGAATCTGGCAGGCCGAGCTCCTACGAGCAGTACTTC.

V is TRBV10-3 and J is TRBJ1-2, with 10 bases lining up with TRBD1. Germline loops: CDR1 ENHRY, CDR2 SYGVKD. The CDR3 runs 14 residues. J was trimmed by 5 bases and V by 6 bases; bases with no gene match: 6. CDR3 region: CAIRGTGEGYGYTF. CDR3 coding DNA: TGTGCCATCAGGGGGACAGGGGAAGGTTATGGCTACACCTTC.

A note on this clonotype: At one boundary the junction diverges from the germline segment, which might be a read error. The chain carries TRBV29-1 and TRBJ2-3; D is unclear. CDR3 length: 13 residues. The germline CDR1 and CDR2 sequences are SQVTM and ANQGSEA. The CDR3 loop is CSGSRDNTDKQYF. CDR3 coding DNA: TGCAGCGGGAGTCGAGACAACACAGATAAGCAGTATTTT.

This clonotype showed up many times. This chain links TRBV29-1 with TRBJ1-2; D not certain. The CDR3 sequence is 16 residues long. CDR1 is SQVTM and CDR2 is ANQGSEA in the germline V gene. The ends were cut back, 5 bases at V and 8 bases at J, with 27 bases in the middle. The CDR3 DNA reads as TGCAGCGTTCCATCCCTCTACTTGACGGGGAAAGAAGGCTACACCTTC. It yields the protein CSVPSLYLTGKEGYTF. Full variable domain (outside the CDR3, taken from reference TRBV29-1 and TRBJ1-2): SAVISQKPSRDICQRGTSLTIQCQVDSQVTMMFWYRQQPGQSLTLIATANQGSEATYESGFVIDKFPISRPNLTFSTLTVSNMSPEDSSIYLCSVPSLYLTGKEGYTFGSGTRLTVV.

The table lists this clonotype with a few counts. The V call is TRBV13, the J call TRBJ2-3; TRBD2 matches at 9 bases. The CDR3 runs to 17 residues. V trimming: 6 bases; J trimming: 5 bases; junction bases outside the gene matches: 15. CDR1 is PRHDT, CDR2 FYEKMQ, per germline (reference sequence). The CDR3 DNA sequence: TGTGCCAGCAGTATCGCTTGGCGGGGGGGCCTCAAAGATACGCAGTATTTT. Translation gives CASSIAWRGGLKDTQYF.

This clonotype was observed a few times. The chain carries TRBV3-1 and TRBJ2-5; tentative D call: TRBD1 (5 bases). CDR1 is LGHDT and CDR2 is YNNKEL in the germline V gene (reference sequence). V was trimmed by 3 bases and J by 2 bases, leaving 19 bases between them. This CDR3 is 17 amino acids long. CDR3 region: CASSQAIGQTLQETQYF. The CDR3 DNA is TGTGCCAGCAGCCAGGCCATAGGACAAACCTTACAAGAGACCCAGTACTTC.

This chain joins TRBV6-5 and TRBJ1-6, with no clear D. The length of the CDR3 is 19 residues. Germline values: CDR1 MNHEY, CDR2 SVGAGI. Between the trimmed V and J ends, which lost 2 bases and 0 bases, there was a span of 17 bases. CDR3 nucleotides: TGTGCCAGCAGTTACCGGTCGACACAGTCGAGCTCCTATAATTCACCCCTCCACTTT. Its translation is CASSYRSTQSSSYNSPLHF.

This clonotype was counted ten times or more. V and J are TRBV4-3 and TRBJ1-1, with 9 bases identical to TRBD1. Unmatched junction bases numbered 7, after V lost 4 bases and J lost 4 bases. This CDR3 region has 15 residues. Germline V gene data show CDR1 as LGHNA and CDR2 as YSLEER. CDR3 sequence reads: CASSPGQGSITEAFF. In DNA, the CDR3 is TGCGCCAGCAGCCCAGGACAGGGGTCGATCACTGAAGCTTTCTTT.

This clonotype was seen at least ten times. V gene TRBV5-1 combines with J gene TRBJ2-1; D perhaps matches TRBD1 (6 bases). Per the germline V gene, CDR1 is SGHRS and CDR2 is YFSETQ. The CDR3 contains 13 residues. V was clipped by 2 bases and J by 6 bases, with 9 bases between them. CDR3 DNA sequence: TGCGCCAGCAGCTTAGGGGGTTCCAATGAGCAGTTCTTC. It specifies CASSLGGSNEQFF.

This clonotype was recorded at least ten times. The chain couples TRBV5-1 to TRBJ2-3; 14 positions match TRBD2. The ends lost 4 bases at V and 3 bases at J; junction bases unmatched: 4. This CDR3 is 16 amino acids long. The germline gives CDR1 SGHRS, CDR2 YFSETQ. CDR3 DNA sequence: TGCGCCAGCAGCGGGGGACTAGCGGGGGATACAGATACGCAGTATTTT. Residues: CASSGGLAGDTDTQYF.

The chain carries TRBV11-2 and TRBJ1-6; D is undetermined. V gave up 3 bases and J gave up 2 bases, with 8 bases separating them. The CDR3 has 15 amino acids. The V gene's germline CDR1 is SGHAT and CDR2 FQNNGV. The CDR3 bases are TGTGCCAGCAGCTTGGAGCCAGCCTATAATTCACCCCTCCACTTT. It translates to CASSLEPAYNSPLHF.

There are many counts of this clonotype. The genes are TRBV6-2 or TRBV6-3 and TRBJ2-2, with D unresolved. The length of the CDR3 is 14 residues. Trimming took 5 bases from V and 2 from J, leaving 9 bases between them. The germline CDR1 and CDR2 sequences are MNHEY and SVGEGT. This CDR3 reads CASSPRLNTGELFF. The CDR3 bases are TGTGCCAGCAGTCCCAGACTTAACACCGGGGAGCTGTTTTTT.

The chain employs TRBV30 and TRBJ1-4; D is ambiguous. The CDR3 contains 11 residues. Germline assignment: CDR1 GTSNPN and CDR2 SVGIG (reference sequence). The V and J ends lost 3 bases and 7 bases respectively, with 6 bases between them. The CDR3 spells CAWRSGEKLFF. CDR3 nucleotide sequence: TGTGCCTGGAGGAGTGGTGAAAAACTGTTTTTT.